This record concerns one T cell receptor beta chain sequence. Antigen specificity is unknown. PCR involved 60 Vbeta and 13 Jbeta primers. Assay: immunoSEQ multiplex PCR; the TCRdb copy retains only in-frame clones and omits some. The table shows approximately 80,000 clones, with about 81% occurring only once. This record belongs to a study of cytomegalovirus exposure and HLA in healthy donors. Study-wide context: Researchers previously reported finding 100 million or so unique TCR beta sequences from approximately 190 million T cells.

The ends were cut back, 6 bases at V and 8 bases at J, with 17 bases in the middle. This CDR3 is built from 15 residues. Germline lookup yields CDR1 MNHEY and CDR2 SMNVEV (reference sequence). General study results and limits: The study listed under 200 cytomegalovirus-associated TCR beta chains. Cytomegalovirus status was reportedly diagnosed by the classifier with high sensitivity and specificity. According to an earlier analysis, most TCR beta V segments yielded productive rearrangements about 90% or about 30% of the time.

The V and J genes are TRBV27 and TRBJ1-6; D is possibly TRBD1 (5 bases). The sample was PBMCs. The receptor was isolated from a man aged 60 to 75 in good health and CMV-seronegative. CDR3 region: CASSPLGGAYSPLHF. Here the CDR3 DNA reads TGTGCCAGCAGCCCCCTAGGCGGGGCCTATTCACCCCTCCACTTT.